The TCR beta chain under discussion was sequenced for a study of shared clonotypes between healthy human individuals. At the level of the study: With ages of 18 to 49, the donors were two women and three men.

Naive CD8 cells, CD45RO-negative and positively selected for CCR7, excluded terminally differentiated effector memory CD45RA+ cells. Germline assignment: CDR1 SGHRS and CDR2 YFSETQ. The V segment lost 2 bases and the J segment 6 bases; nucleotides outside the gene matches: 7. The CDR3 spans 16 residues. The method was immunoSEQ multiplex PCR; TCRdb's version includes in-frame clones alone and lacks a portion of them. This sample has roughly 2 million clones, with approximately 94% found just once. The receptor comes from a man aged 18 to 29 in good health. J is TRBJ2-2 and V is TRBV5-1; 10 bases align to TRBD2. Material for sequencing was naive CD8+ T cells sorted from blood. This CDR3 reads CASSLDPGTSAGELFF. The CDR3 region has the DNA TGCGCCAGCAGCTTAGACCCCGGGACTAGCGCCGGGGAGCTGTTTTTT.